One sample yielded the 24 T cell receptor beta chains listed below, sequenced in a study of low-dose radiotherapy and immunotherapy resistance in tumors. With TRAV- and TRBV-specific primers, first-strand cDNA was made, covering the alpha and beta chains. TCR amplification involved approximately 20 PCR cycles with a constant-region primer and V-primer adapter. From the reads, TCRdb called clonotypes with MiXCR, one entry per CDR3 protein. The data contain 85,000 to 95,000 distinct CDR3 sequences, about 20% of them singletons. Time point meaning: after trial treatment. This sample's treatment: LDRT plus nivolumab, ipilimumab, low-dose cyclophosphamide and aspirin (RACIN trial). The sequenced sample was PBMCs, obtained after low-dose radiotherapy plus immunotherapy. The receptors shown here come from a female donor with ovarian cancer.

This clonotype was detected only a few times. The CDR3 DNA is TGCAGTGCTAGTCCCCCTGGTAGCGGGGGACCCTACGAGCAGTACTTC. It yields the protein CSASPPGSGGPYEQYF. The chain couples TRBV20-1 to TRBJ2-7, with TRBD2 matching 9 bases. The germline CDR1 and CDR2 sequences are DFQATT and SNEGSKA (reference sequence). CDR3 length equals 16 residues. Trimming removed 3 bases from V and 2 bases from J; junction bases left unmatched: 11.

Only a few counts were recorded for this clonotype. The chain uses TRBV20-1 and TRBJ1-1; D is perhaps TRBD1 (6 bases). The CDR3 contains 13 residues. Germline-derived CDR1 and CDR2 are DFQATT and SNEGSKA (reference sequence). The V gene lost 2 bases and the J gene lost 0 bases, with 7 bases spanning the gap. CDR3: CSARRGLNTEAFF. The CDR3, as DNA: TGCAGTGCTAGAAGGGGGTTGAACACTGAAGCTTTCTTT.

This clonotype was seen a single time. This sequence joins TRBV6-1 and TRBJ2-1; D gene ambiguous. Germline V gene data show CDR1 as MNHNS and CDR2 as SASEGT. This CDR3 has 11 amino acids. Trimming took 8 bases from V and 9 from J, leaving 11 bases between them. The CDR3 nucleotides are TGTGCCAGCGGGATCCACGCTGAGCAGTTCTTC. Its translation is CASGIHAEQFF.

This clonotype was observed many times. This chain connects TRBV20-1 to TRBJ2-1; D is unresolved. The CDR3 runs to 13 residues. Trimming removed 6 bases at V and 6 bases at J, with 15 bases between. Looked up from germline, CDR1 is DFQATT and CDR2 is SNEGSKA (reference sequence). The DNA for the CDR3 is TGCAGTGCCCGGACCCGCCCCTTCAATGAGCAGTTCTTC. Its protein product is CSARTRPFNEQFF.

In this sample, this clonotype turned up many times. The chain carries TRBV24-1 and TRBJ2-1, with 15 bases fitting TRBD2. CDR3 length: 18 amino acids. Unmatched junction bases numbered 8, after V lost 4 bases and J lost 5 bases. Germline V CDR1 and CDR2: KGHDR, SFDVKD. The CDR3 loop reads CATSDSGLAGGPNNEQFF. For the CDR3, the DNA is TGTGCCACCAGTGACTCCGGACTAGCGGGAGGGCCTAACAATGAGCAGTTCTTC.

Many counts were recorded for this clonotype. This rearrangement joins TRBV20-1 to TRBJ2-7, with 11 bases aligning to TRBD2. The CDR3 spans 13 residues. From germline, CDR1 is DFQATT and CDR2 SNEGSKA (reference sequence). The trim removed 3 bases at V and 4 bases at J, leaving 2 bases unmatched. CDR3 coding DNA: TGCAGTGCTAGGACTAGCGGGATTTACGAGCAGTACTTC. It codes for CSARTSGIYEQYF.

The genes are TRBV11-2 and TRBJ2-4, with TRBD1 matching 12 bases. V trimming: 4 bases; J trimming: 5 bases; junction bases outside the gene matches: 12. The CDR3 extends over 18 amino acids. Germline V gives CDR1 SGHAT, CDR2 FQNNGV. The CDR3 region is CASSSSRTGTGGENIQYF. CDR3 nucleotide sequence: TGTGCCAGCAGCTCATCCCGCACCGGGACAGGGGGCGAAAACATTCAGTACTTC.

This clonotype was seen many times. The chain recombines TRBV30 with TRBJ2-1; possibly TRBD2 for D (6 bases). Trimming removed 2 bases at V and 13 bases at J, with 18 bases between. Germline V CDR1 and CDR2: GTSNPN, SVGIG (reference sequence). The CDR3 runs 13 residues. The CDR3 nucleotides read TGTGCCTGGAGTCAGGCCGGCGGGAAGGTTCAGTTCTTC. Translation gives CAWSQAGGKVQFF. The whole variable domain, filled in from reference TRBV30 and TRBJ2-1, reads SQTIHQWPATLVQPVGSPLSLECTVEGTSNPNLYWYRQAAGRGLQLLFYSVGIGQISSEVPQNLSASRPQDRQFILSSKKLLLSDSGFYLCAWSQAGGKVQFFGPGTRLTVL.

This clonotype was observed many times. The DNA for the CDR3 is TGCGCCAGCAGCGCCGGCGTACTCAGCACAGATACGCAGTATTTT. It specifies CASSAGVLSTDTQYF. The genes are TRBV5-1 and TRBJ2-3; D gene ambiguous. The CDR3 is 15 residues long. Trimming took off 4 bases at V and 0 bases at J, with 12 bases between the two ends. Germline V gene lookup returns CDR1 SGHRS and CDR2 YFSETQ.

This clonotype was counted ten times or more. The chain employs TRBV6-6 and TRBJ2-1; 10 nucleotides line up with TRBD1. CDR1 and CDR2 from the germline V gene are MNHNY and SVGAGI (reference sequence). The CDR3 covers 18 residues. Germline trimming cut 7 bases from V and 0 bases from J; bases unmatched to any gene: 12. CDR3 region: CASTRFGTGARSYNEQFF. The CDR3 DNA sequence: TGTGCCAGCACCAGGTTCGGGACAGGGGCCCGCTCCTACAATGAGCAGTTCTTC.

This clonotype was picked up many times. The chain has TRBV28 and TRBJ1-4, with D perhaps TRBD1 (5 bases). Trimming pared 3 bases from V and 7 bases from J, leaving 12 bases between. This CDR3 region has 14 residues. Germline loops: CDR1 MDHEN, CDR2 SYDVKM. The CDR3 spells CASSFRIGGEKLFF. The CDR3 DNA is TGTGCCAGCAGTTTTCGGATCGGGGGTGAAAAACTGTTTTTT. Filled out from reference TRBV28 and TRBJ1-4, the complete variable domain reads DVKVTQSSRYLVKRTGEKVFLECVQDMDHENMFWYRQDPGLGLRLIYFSYDVKMKEKGDIPEGYSVSREKKERFSLILESASTNQTSMYLCASSFRIGGEKLFFGSGTQLSVL.

There are many counts of this clonotype. V gene TRBV5-1 combines with J gene TRBJ2-1, with TRBD1 identical over 9 bases. Germline V lookup: CDR1 SGHRS, CDR2 YFSETQ. The length of the CDR3 is 15 residues. Germline trimming cut 5 bases from V and 4 bases from J; bases unmatched to any gene: 7. The CDR3, as DNA: TGCGCCAGCAGTACCGGGACAGGGCTGTACAATGAGCAGTTCTTC. Amino acid sequence: CASSTGTGLYNEQFF.

The sample holds many counts of this clonotype. This chain joins TRBV14 and TRBJ2-1, with D possibly being TRBD2 (5 bases). V lost 2 bases and J 0 bases, leaving 11 bases between the germline ends. CDR1 SGHDN and CDR2 FVKESK come from the germline V gene. The CDR3 is made up of 16 amino acids. The CDR3 loop is CASSQIGGSSYNEQFF. The CDR3 bases are TGTGCCAGCAGCCAAATCGGAGGAAGCTCCTACAATGAGCAGTTCTTC.

The J gene is TRBJ1-4, the V gene TRBV7-2; no reliable D call. This CDR3 is 15 amino acids long. Per germline, CDR1 SGHTA and CDR2 FQGNSA. V dropped 2 bases and J dropped 4 bases, with 11 bases sitting between them. In DNA, the CDR3 is TGTGCCAGCAGCTTATCCTCCCCCCATAATGAAAAACTGTTTTTT. It is translated as CASSLSSPHNEKLFF.

This clonotype was counted at least ten times. The chain joins TRBV12-3 or TRBV12-4 to TRBJ2-3; D gene uncertain. V shed 5 bases and J shed 6 bases, with 6 bases lying between them. This CDR3 has 11 residues. Here the CDR3 reads CASSVTDTQYF. In DNA form, the CDR3 reads TGTGCCAGCAGTGTAACGGATACGCAGTATTTT.

This clonotype occurred many times. The V call is TRBV2, the J call TRBJ2-3; D is ambiguous. The germline V gene has CDR1 SNHLY and CDR2 FYNNEI. The V gene lost 0 bases and the J gene lost 0 bases, with 4 bases spanning the gap. The CDR3 consists of 14 residues. CDR3 sequence reads: CASSEALSTDTQYF. In DNA form, the CDR3 reads TGTGCCAGCAGTGAAGCGCTTAGCACAGATACGCAGTATTTT.

In its sample, this clonotype was seen many times. V is TRBV4-3 and J is TRBJ2-7; 12 nucleotides match TRBD2. This CDR3 is 15 amino acids long. Germline V CDR1 and CDR2: LGHNA, YSLEER. J lost 8 bases, V lost 0 bases, and 5 bases had no gene match. For the CDR3, the DNA is TGCGCCAGCAGCCAAGATCAGCTAGCGGGAGGGCAGCAGTACTTC. Protein: CASSQDQLAGGQQYF.

At least ten counts were recorded for this clonotype. The chain uses TRBV6-1 and TRBJ2-5; 8 nucleotides agree with TRBD2. CDR1 and CDR2 (germline): MNHNS, SASEGT. CDR3 size: 13 residues. Trimming at V came to 5 bases and at J to 5 bases, leaving 4 bases not matched to a gene. The DNA of the CDR3 is TGTGCCAGCAGTCCAGCGGGAGTGGAGACCCAGTACTTC. Amino acid sequence: CASSPAGVETQYF.

Regarding this clonotype: A clone one base away is much larger, so this may be a read error. The gene calls are TRBV3-1 and TRBJ2-7; 14 nucleotides align to TRBD2. Trimming removed 8 bases from V and 7 bases from J; junction bases left unmatched: 10. Germline CDR1 is LGHDT and CDR2 is YNNKEL (reference sequence). This CDR3 spans 15 amino acids. Written as DNA, the CDR3 is TGTGCCAGCCAGACTAGCGGGAGGGGGTACAATGAGCAGTACTTC. Amino acid sequence: CASQTSGRGYNEQYF.

The sample holds many counts of this clonotype. The chain joins TRBV7-9 to TRBJ2-5; D possibly corresponds to TRBD1 (5 bases). Per the germline V gene, CDR1 is SEHNR and CDR2 is FQNEAQ (reference sequence). The CDR3 is made up of 13 amino acids. V was cut by 5 bases and J by 2 bases, with 9 bases left in between. CDR3 in amino acids: CASSLDTQETQYF. CDR3 bases: TGTGCCAGCAGCCTGGACACACAAGAGACCCAGTACTTC.

The table lists this clonotype with a few counts. This sequence joins TRBV20-1 and TRBJ2-4, with D perhaps TRBD2 (6 bases). CDR1 DFQATT and CDR2 SNEGSKA come from the germline V gene (reference sequence). The CDR3 has 16 amino acids. Trimming left V 2 bases short and J 0 bases short, with 14 bases between. DNA for the CDR3: TGCAGTGCTAGAACCCGCGGGGACTTAGCCAAAAACATTCAGTACTTC. As protein: CSARTRGDLAKNIQYF.

As to this clonotype: A far more abundant clone sits one base away, making this likely a read error. The V call is TRBV24-1, the J call TRBJ2-3; the D gene is possibly TRBD2 (5 bases). CDR3 length: 15 residues. The germline CDR1 and CDR2 sequences are KGHDR and SFDVKD. Deletions cut 4 bases from V and 0 bases from J, with 10 bases between. The CDR3 nucleotides read TGTGCCACCAGTGAAGCCCCGGGGAGCACAGATACGCAGTATTTT. As protein: CATSEAPGSTDTQYF.

This clonotype was detected many times. The chain recombines TRBV10-3 with TRBJ1-1, with 7 nucleotides matching TRBD1. This CDR3 region has 11 residues. Germline V gene lookup returns CDR1 ENHRY and CDR2 SYGVKD. The junction had 4 bases not matched to a gene; V was cut back by 4 bases and J by 11 bases. This CDR3 is CAISGDRAAFF. CDR3 nucleotide sequence: TGTGCCATCAGTGGAGACAGGGCGGCTTTCTTT.

This clonotype was picked up many times. This chain uses TRBV5-4 with TRBJ2-3; 10 nucleotides match TRBD2. The CDR3 is 16 amino acids. J gave up 3 bases and V 0 bases, and 4 bases lay outside the gene matches. CDR1 SGHNT and CDR2 YYREEE come from the germline V gene (reference sequence). CDR3 loop: CASSLASGRHTDTQYF. The CDR3 DNA follows: TGTGCCAGCAGCTTGGCTAGCGGGAGACATACAGATACGCAGTATTTT.